This TCR beta chain was captured by sequencing in a study of preoperative IRX-2 immunotherapy in early breast cancer. Germline V gives CDR1 MNHGY, CDR2 SAAAGT. The length of the CDR3 is 15 residues. Germline trimming cut 2 bases from V and 10 bases from J; bases unmatched to any gene: 7. The sample's treatment: preoperative locoregional IRX-2 cytokine immunotherapy. Patients received preoperative, locoregional IRX-2 cytokine immunotherapy in a phase Ib study. Some clones are missing from TCRdb's copy, which holds only in-frame ones; the method was immunoSEQ multiplex PCR. The table has more than 30,000 clones, nearly 90% seen once. Only a few counts were recorded for this clone.

The sequence was obtained from a human donor with breast cancer. The rearrangement joins TRBV6-8 to TRBJ1-6; 8 bases agree with TRBD1. This sample comprised tumor tissue, obtained after IRX-2 immunotherapy. The CDR3 here is CASSYQGADRSPLHF. In DNA, the CDR3 is TGTGCCAGCAGTTACCAGGGGGCCGATCGATCACCCCTCCACTTT.